Below, 20 T cell receptor beta chains from the same sample are listed, as sequenced in a study of siplizumab effects on memory and regulatory T cells. Using immunoSEQ multiplex PCR, the repertoire was profiled, and TCRdb retains in-frame clones only, with some absent. The sample consists of 90,000 to 140,000 clones, around 93% of them appearing once. Input material: CD4+ T cells sorted from blood. The source of these receptors is a human donor in good health.

The chain has TRBV7-2 and TRBJ2-7; 7 bases fit TRBD1. CDR1 is SGHTA and CDR2 is FQGNSA in the germline V gene. Trimming removed 5 bases from V and 3 bases from J; junction bases left unmatched: 10. CDR3 length equals 15 residues. CDR3 loop: CASSLPGQRVYEQYF. The CDR3 DNA is TGTGCCAGCAGCCTACCGGGACAGAGGGTCTACGAGCAGTACTTC.

This sequence joins TRBV9 and TRBJ1-3; D remains ambiguous. The CDR3 consists of 15 residues. V was cut by 4 bases and J by 2 bases, with 13 bases left in between. Germline V CDR1 and CDR2: SGDLS, YYNGEE. The CDR3 nucleotides read TGTGCCAGCAGCCCCCGCCAGAGCGCTGGAAACACCATATATTTT. Translated, it gives CASSPRQSAGNTIYF.

This chain connects TRBV9 to TRBJ2-5; TRBD2 might be the D (7 bases). Germline V gene lookup returns CDR1 SGDLS and CDR2 YYNGEE. This CDR3 is 14 amino acids long. Trimming removed 1 base from V and 5 bases from J, with 12 bases in between. CDR3 residues: CASSVRGGAETQYF. Here the CDR3 DNA reads TGTGCCAGCAGCGTAAGGGGGGGAGCGGAGACCCAGTACTTC.

The gene calls are TRBV5-6 and TRBJ2-5, with 9 bases aligning to TRBD2. Germline lookup yields CDR1 SGHDT and CDR2 YYEEEE. This CDR3 is built from 17 residues. The V gene end was trimmed by 4 bases and the J gene end by 1 base; junction bases not matched to a gene: 11. CDR3 nucleotide sequence: TGTGCCAGCAGCCCAAGCGGGAGGCCCATAATCCAAGAGACCCAGTACTTC. Residues: CASSPSGRPIIQETQYF.

The chain carries TRBV6-5 and TRBJ2-1; 12 bases align to TRBD2. This CDR3 comprises 16 residues. Trimming took 4 bases from V and 8 from J; bases not matched to a gene: 9. Germline V CDR1 and CDR2: MNHEY, SVGAGI. The CDR3 DNA reads TGTGCCAGCAGTTTTATACTAGCGGGAGGAAGTCATGAGCAGTTCTTC. This encodes CASSFILAGGSHEQFF.

The chain carries TRBV19 and TRBJ1-2, with D unresolved. The CDR3 sequence is 14 residues long. Trimming took off 4 bases at V and 4 bases at J, with 13 bases between the two ends. Germline V gene data show CDR1 as LNHDA and CDR2 as SQIVND (reference sequence). CDR3 nucleotides: TGTGCCAGTAGTAATGAGGACCGCGGCTATGGCTACACCTTC. It encodes CASSNEDRGYGYTF.

This sequence joins TRBV5-1 and TRBJ2-2; a possible D gene is TRBD1 (6 bases). This CDR3 has 14 amino acids. Germline CDR1 reads SGHRS; CDR2 reads YFSETQ. The V and J ends lost 4 bases and 9 bases respectively, with 16 bases between them. The DNA for the CDR3 is TGCGCCAGCAGCCGAGAGACAGGATACAGGGAGCTGTTTTTT. Residues: CASSRETGYRELFF. Full variable domain (missing parts from reference TRBV5-1 and TRBJ2-2): KAGVTQTPRYLIKTRGQQVTLSCSPISGHRSVSWYQQTPGQGLQFLFEYFSETQRNKGNFPGRFSGRQFSNSRSEMNVSTLELGDSALYLCASSRETGYRELFFGEGSRLTVL.

This clone was counted a single time. This chain connects TRBV11-3 to TRBJ1-4; no clear D. From germline, CDR1 is SGHNT and CDR2 YENEEA. The CDR3 runs 16 residues. Trimming stripped 2 bases from V and 5 bases from J, with 15 bases between. The CDR3 protein is CASSLYLPCGNEKLFF. The CDR3 DNA sequence: TGTGCCAGCAGCTTATATCTCCCCTGCGGCAATGAAAAACTGTTTTTT.

This clone was seen more than once but under ten times. This rearrangement joins TRBV27 to TRBJ1-6, with D uncertain. The CDR3 has 15 amino acids. CDR1 is MNHEY and CDR2 is SMNVEV in the germline V gene (reference sequence). The V end was cut by 7 bases, the J end by 8 bases, with 18 bases between. For the CDR3, the DNA is TGTGCCAGCATGGAACGTCAGGCCCCCTATTCACCCCTCCACTTT. This translates into CASMERQAPYSPLHF.

The chain joins TRBV5-4 to TRBJ2-1, with no clear D. The germline V gene has CDR1 SGHNT and CDR2 YYREEE (reference sequence). The CDR3 is 16 residues long. The V gene lost 0 bases and the J gene lost 6 bases, with 16 bases spanning the gap. As DNA, the CDR3 is TGTGCCAGCAGCTTGGAAGCCGTGCCCTTGGTCAATGAGCAGTTCTTC. Translating gives CASSLEAVPLVNEQFF.

This clone was observed once. This CDR3 is CASSSDRIATNEKLFF. CDR3 nucleotide sequence: TGTGCCAGCAGCTCGGACCGGATTGCAACTAATGAAAAACTGTTTTTT. This sequence joins TRBV7-8 and TRBJ1-4; D gene uncertain. This CDR3 spans 16 amino acids. V dropped 4 bases and J dropped 0 bases, with 12 bases sitting between them. CDR1 is SGHVS, CDR2 FQNEAQ, per germline.

The J gene is TRBJ2-2, the V gene TRBV4-2; 13 bases map to TRBD2. CDR3 length: 17 amino acids. V lost 1 base, J lost 7 bases, and 6 bases stayed unmatched. CDR1 LGHNA and CDR2 YNFKEQ come from the germline V gene. This chain's CDR3 is CASSQGIGLAGDGELFF. The CDR3 nucleotides are TGTGCCAGCAGCCAAGGGATAGGACTAGCGGGAGACGGGGAGCTGTTTTTT.

This clone was picked up a small number of times. V is TRBV20-1 and J is TRBJ1-1; D is ambiguous. This CDR3 is 11 amino acids long. Germline V gene data show CDR1 as DFQATT and CDR2 as SNEGSKA (reference sequence). Trimming left V 3 bases short and J 10 bases short, with 12 bases between. CDR3 DNA: TGCAGTGCTAGCTTTCTTGGTGGAGCTTTCTTT. Protein sequence: CSASFLGGAFF.

This chain uses TRBV18 with TRBJ1-5; no definite D call. The CDR3 is 14 residues long. Trimming took off 2 bases at V and 2 bases at J, with 7 bases between the two ends. Germline CDR1 reads KGHSH; CDR2 reads LQKENI. CDR3 region: CASSPKLGNQPQHF. In DNA form, the CDR3 reads TGTGCCAGCTCACCAAAGCTGGGCAATCAGCCCCAGCATTTT.

This clone was found once. J is TRBJ1-5 and V is TRBV7-2, with 10 bases lining up with TRBD1. Germline V gene data show CDR1 as SGHTA and CDR2 as FQGNSA. This CDR3 comprises 17 residues. Unmatched junction bases numbered 12, after V lost 5 bases and J lost 5 bases. CDR3 DNA sequence: TGTGCCAGCAGCCAAACACTCTGGACAGGGGGATATCAGCCCCAGCATTTT. Amino acid sequence: CASSQTLWTGGYQPQHF.

The gene calls are TRBV6-5 and TRBJ1-5; a possible D gene is TRBD1 (5 bases). With 6 bases removed from V and 3 bases from J, the gap between germline ends came to 12 bases. This CDR3 is built from 14 residues. In germline, CDR1 is MNHEY, CDR2 SVGAGI. CDR3 DNA sequence: TGTGCCAGCAGCCACAGGAGGGTCAATCAGCCCCAGCATTTT. Its protein is CASSHRRVNQPQHF.

The chain uses TRBV5-1 and TRBJ2-2; 7 bases line up with TRBD1. V was clipped by 2 bases and J by 1 base; unmatched bases: 2. The CDR3 is 15 amino acids. Germline CDR1 SGHRS, CDR2 YFSETQ. CDR3 region: CASSFRTGNTGELFF. CDR3 sequence (DNA): TGCGCCAGCAGCTTTCGGACAGGGAACACCGGGGAGCTGTTTTTT.

The sample holds a few counts of this clone. V gene TRBV7-9 combines with J gene TRBJ1-2; 7 nucleotides line up with TRBD1. CDR1 is SEHNR and CDR2 is FQNEAQ in the germline V gene (reference sequence). V shed 4 bases, J shed 4 bases, and the junction held 12 bases outside the gene matches. The CDR3 has 16 amino acids. The CDR3 sequence is CASSSTEGQFGYGYTF. As DNA, the CDR3 is TGTGCCAGCAGCTCGACAGAGGGACAGTTTGGCTATGGCTACACCTTC.

The chain uses TRBV15 and TRBJ2-3; 9 bases fit TRBD1. The CDR3 covers 14 residues. The germline V gene encodes CDR1 LNHNV and CDR2 YYDKDF (reference sequence). Unmatched junction bases numbered 8, after V lost 9 bases and J lost 4 bases. The CDR3 sequence: CATMNRGRADTQYF. The CDR3 DNA reads as TGTGCCACTATGAACAGGGGGCGAGCAGATACGCAGTATTTT.

This chain links TRBV15 with TRBJ1-4; D might be TRBD1 (6 bases). With 0 bases removed from V and 7 bases from J, the gap between germline ends came to 9 bases. Germline V gene sequence: CDR1 LNHNV, CDR2 YYDKDF (reference sequence). CDR3 length: 14 residues. CDR3 protein: CATSREGAAEKLFF. CDR3 DNA sequence: TGTGCCACCAGCAGAGAGGGGGCCGCTGAAAAACTGTTTTTT.